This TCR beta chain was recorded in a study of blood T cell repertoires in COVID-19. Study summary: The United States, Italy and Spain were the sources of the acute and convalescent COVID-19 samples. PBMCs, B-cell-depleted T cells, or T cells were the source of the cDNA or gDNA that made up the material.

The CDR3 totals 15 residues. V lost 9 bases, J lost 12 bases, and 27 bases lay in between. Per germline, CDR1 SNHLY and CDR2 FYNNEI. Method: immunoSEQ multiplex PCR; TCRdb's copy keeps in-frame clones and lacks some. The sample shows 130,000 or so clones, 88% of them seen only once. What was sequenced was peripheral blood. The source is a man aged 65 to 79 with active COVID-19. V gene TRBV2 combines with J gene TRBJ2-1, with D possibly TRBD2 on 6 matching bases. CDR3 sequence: CASGGSRGVNEPQFF. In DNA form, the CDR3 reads TGTGCCAGTGGAGGGAGCCGTGGTGTGAATGAACCGCAGTTCTTC.